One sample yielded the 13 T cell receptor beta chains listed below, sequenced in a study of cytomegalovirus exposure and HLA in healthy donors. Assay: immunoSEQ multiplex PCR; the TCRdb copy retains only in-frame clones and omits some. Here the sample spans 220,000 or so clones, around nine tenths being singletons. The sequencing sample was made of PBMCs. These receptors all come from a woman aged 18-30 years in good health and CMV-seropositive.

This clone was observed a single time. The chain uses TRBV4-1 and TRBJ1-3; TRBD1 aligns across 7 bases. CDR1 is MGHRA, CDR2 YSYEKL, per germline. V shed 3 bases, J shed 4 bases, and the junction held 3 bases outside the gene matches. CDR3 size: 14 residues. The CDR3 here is CASSQEGAGNTIYF. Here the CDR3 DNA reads TGCGCCAGCAGCCAGGAGGGGGCGGGAAACACCATATATTTT.

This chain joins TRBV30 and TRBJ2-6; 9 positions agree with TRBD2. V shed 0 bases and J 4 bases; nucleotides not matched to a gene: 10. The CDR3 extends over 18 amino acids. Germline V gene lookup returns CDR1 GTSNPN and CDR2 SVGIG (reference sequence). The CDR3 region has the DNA TGTGCCTGGAGTGTACGGGGCGGGAGGGCCGCAGGGGCCAACGTCCTGACTTTC. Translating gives CAWSVRGGRAAGANVLTF.

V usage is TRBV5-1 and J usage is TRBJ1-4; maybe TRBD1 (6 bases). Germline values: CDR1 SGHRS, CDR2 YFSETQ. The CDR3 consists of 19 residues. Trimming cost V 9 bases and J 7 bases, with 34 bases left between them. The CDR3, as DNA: TGCGCCATCAAAACTCCTCCTGGCAAAAGGGGGTATATAGTTGAAAAACTGTTTTTT. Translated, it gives CAIKTPPGKRGYIVEKLFF.

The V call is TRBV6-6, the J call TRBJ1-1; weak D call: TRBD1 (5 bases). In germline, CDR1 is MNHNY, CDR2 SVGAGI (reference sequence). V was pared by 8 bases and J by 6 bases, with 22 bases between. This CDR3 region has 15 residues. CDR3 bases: TGTGCCAGCCGGTTATGGCTGTCAGGGAAGGCTGAAGCTTTCTTT. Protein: CASRLWLSGKAEAFF.

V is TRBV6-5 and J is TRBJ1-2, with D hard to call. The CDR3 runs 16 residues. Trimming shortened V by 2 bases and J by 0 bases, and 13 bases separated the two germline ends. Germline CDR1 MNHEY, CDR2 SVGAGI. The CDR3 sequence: CASSYEAAATNYGYTF. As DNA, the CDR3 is TGTGCCAGCAGTTACGAGGCGGCAGCTACTAACTATGGCTACACCTTC.

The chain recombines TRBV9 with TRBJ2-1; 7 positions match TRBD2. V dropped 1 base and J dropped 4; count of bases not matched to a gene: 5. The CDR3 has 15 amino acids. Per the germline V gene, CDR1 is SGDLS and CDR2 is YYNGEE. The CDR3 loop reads CASSVLSGSYNEQFF. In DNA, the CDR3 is TGTGCCAGCAGCGTACTTAGCGGGTCTTACAATGAGCAGTTCTTC.

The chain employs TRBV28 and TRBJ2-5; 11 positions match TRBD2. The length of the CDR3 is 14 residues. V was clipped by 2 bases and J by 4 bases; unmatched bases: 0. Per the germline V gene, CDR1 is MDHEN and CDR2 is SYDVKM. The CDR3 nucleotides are TGTGCCAGCAGTTTACTAGCGGGAGGAGAGACCCAGTACTTC. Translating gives CASSLLAGGETQYF.

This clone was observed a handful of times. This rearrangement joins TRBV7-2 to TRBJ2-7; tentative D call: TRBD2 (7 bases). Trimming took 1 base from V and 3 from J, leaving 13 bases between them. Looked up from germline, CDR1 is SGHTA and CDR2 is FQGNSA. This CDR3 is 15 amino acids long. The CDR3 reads CASSLVGASGYEQYF. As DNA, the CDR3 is TGTGCCAGCAGCTTAGTGGGGGCTAGCGGCTACGAGCAGTACTTC.

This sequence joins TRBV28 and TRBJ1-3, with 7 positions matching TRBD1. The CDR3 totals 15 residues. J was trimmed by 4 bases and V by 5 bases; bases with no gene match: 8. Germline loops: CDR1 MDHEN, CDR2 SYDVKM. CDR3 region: CASSQGGVGGNTIYF. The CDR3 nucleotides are TGTGCCAGCAGTCAGGGGGGTGTCGGAGGAAACACCATATATTTT.

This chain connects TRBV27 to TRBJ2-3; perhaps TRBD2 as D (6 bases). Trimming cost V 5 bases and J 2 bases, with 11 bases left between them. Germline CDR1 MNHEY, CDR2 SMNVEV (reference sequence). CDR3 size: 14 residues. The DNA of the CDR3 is TGTGCCAGCAGTGGAGGGGCCCTCACAGATACGCAGTATTTT. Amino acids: CASSGGALTDTQYF.

DNA for the CDR3: TGCGCCAGCAGCGAGCTAATAGAGGTTGGAGGCTACACCTTC. Its protein is CASSELIEVGGYTF. The V call is TRBV5-1, the J call TRBJ1-2, with D unresolved. The CDR3 covers 14 residues. Germline V gene data show CDR1 as SGHRS and CDR2 as YFSETQ. Trimming cost V 4 bases and J 8 bases, with 18 bases left between them.

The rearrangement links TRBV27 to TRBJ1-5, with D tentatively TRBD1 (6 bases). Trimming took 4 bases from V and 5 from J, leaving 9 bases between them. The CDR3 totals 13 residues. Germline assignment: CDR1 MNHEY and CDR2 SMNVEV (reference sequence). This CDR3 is CASSSTGYQPQHF. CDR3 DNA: TGTGCCAGCAGTTCCACAGGGTATCAGCCCCAGCATTTT.

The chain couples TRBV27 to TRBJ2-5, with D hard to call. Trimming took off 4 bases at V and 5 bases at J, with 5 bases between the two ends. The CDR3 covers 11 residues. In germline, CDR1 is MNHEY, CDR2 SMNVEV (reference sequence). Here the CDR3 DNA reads TGTGCCAGCAGTTACGGGGAGACCCAGTACTTC. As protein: CASSYGETQYF.